Below, 31 T cell receptor beta chains from the same sample are listed, as sequenced in a study of post-analysis software for immune sequencing data. Their antigen targets remain unknown. TCR beta cDNA libraries had unique molecular identifiers. From the PCR reads, TCRdb called clonotypes with MiXCR, one entry per CDR3 protein. The data contain 750,000 to 900,000 distinct CDR3 sequences, roughly 50% of them singletons. Overall study results and limits: Patients had higher frequencies than controls of roughly five TRBV segments, including TRBV5-6, TRBV5-1 and TRBV20-1.

The sequenced material came from blood. Receptors originate from a girl under 18 with multiple sclerosis.

This chain connects TRBV27 to TRBJ2-3; the D gene is possibly TRBD1 (6 bases). The CDR3 totals 16 residues. V lost 6 bases to trimming and J lost 1 base, with 17 bases between them. Germline CDR1 reads MNHEY; CDR2 reads SMNVEV (reference sequence). The CDR3 sequence: CASRPVGHPGTDTQYF. The CDR3 DNA is TGTGCCAGCAGACCAGTGGGACACCCTGGCACAGATACGCAGTATTTT.

The chain has TRBV10-1 and TRBJ2-1; no definite D call. The CDR3 is made up of 16 amino acids. CDR1 is WNHNN, CDR2 SYGVQD, per germline (reference sequence). V gave up 6 bases and J gave up 7 bases, with 22 bases separating them. DNA of the CDR3: TGCGCCAGCAGATCGCTTTCAGCAGCCCTCGGGAATGAGCAGTTCTTC. It yields the protein CASRSLSAALGNEQFF.

This rearrangement joins TRBV7-2 to TRBJ2-3, with TRBD2 matching over 10 bases. Germline lookup yields CDR1 SGHTA and CDR2 FQGNSA. CDR3 length: 16 residues. With 0 bases clipped from V and 4 bases from J, the junction kept 4 bases outside the gene matches. The DNA of the CDR3 is TGTGCCAGCAGCTTAGCGGCTAGCGGGAGTGCAGATACGCAGTATTTT. It specifies CASSLAASGSADTQYF.

V gene TRBV6-1 combines with J gene TRBJ2-6; D perhaps matches TRBD2 (6 bases). The CDR3 covers 17 residues. V was trimmed by 1 base and J by 2 bases, leaving 12 bases between them. CDR1 and CDR2 from the germline V gene are MNHNS and SASEGT. DNA for the CDR3: TGTGCCAGCAGTGAAGGTTTGGGCGGGACTGGGGCCAACGTCCTGACTTTC. Its translation is CASSEGLGGTGANVLTF.

About this clonotype: A read error may produce the germline difference seen at one junction end. The rearrangement links TRBV5-5 to TRBJ2-7, with D tentatively TRBD1 (5 bases). The CDR3 has 14 amino acids. CDR1 is SGHKS and CDR2 is YYEKEE in the germline V gene (reference sequence). CDR3 nucleotide sequence: TGTCCCAGCAGCGTATCTGGAAACAGGCGCGAGCAGTACTTC. Its protein product is CPSSVSGNRREQYF.

This sequence joins TRBV9 and TRBJ2-1, with D perhaps being TRBD1 or TRBD2 (5 bases each). Looked up from germline, CDR1 is SGDLS and CDR2 is YYNGEE. This CDR3 contains 12 residues. The germline V and J ends were trimmed by 4 bases and 10 bases, with 12 bases remaining between them. CDR3 protein: CASSPGTQEQFF. DNA for the CDR3: TGTGCCAGCAGCCCCGGGACCCAAGAGCAGTTCTTC.

The gene calls are TRBV2 and TRBJ2-1; tentative D call: TRBD2 (5 bases). The CDR3 covers 12 residues. V lost 5 bases and J lost 12, with 14 bases in between. Germline V gene lookup returns CDR1 SNHLY and CDR2 FYNNEI. CDR3 sequence (DNA): TGTGCCAGCAGTCGTGAAGGAGGAGGGCAGTTCTTC. It codes for CASSREGGGQFF.

This CDR3 reads CASSRSLATPDTQYF. CDR3 nucleotide sequence: TGTGCCAGTAGTCGATCACTAGCAACCCCAGATACGCAGTATTTT. This chain links TRBV19 with TRBJ2-3, with D maybe TRBD2 (6 bases). With 5 bases removed from V and 4 bases from J, the gap between germline ends came to 16 bases. Looked up from germline, CDR1 is LNHDA and CDR2 is SQIVND (reference sequence). The CDR3 has 15 residues.

This chain connects TRBV20-1 to TRBJ2-3; D gene ambiguous. Per the germline V gene, CDR1 is DFQATT and CDR2 is SNEGSKA (reference sequence). Between the trimmed V and J ends, which lost 0 bases and 0 bases, there was a span of 13 bases. CDR3 size: 16 residues. The CDR3 bases are TGCAGTGCTAGAGATTCGAGAGTAGCTAGCACAGATACGCAGTATTTT. The encoded protein is CSARDSRVASTDTQYF.

J is TRBJ2-7 and V is TRBV12-3 or TRBV12-4, with 8 bases fitting TRBD1. This CDR3 has 15 residues. J gave up 3 bases and V 1 base, and 5 bases lay outside the gene matches. The CDR3 protein is CASSLGTGMFYEQYF. CDR3 DNA sequence: TGTGCCAGCAGTTTAGGGACAGGGATGTTCTACGAGCAGTACTTC.

V gene TRBV10-2 combines with J gene TRBJ2-5; no clear D gene. The CDR3 consists of 11 residues. Trimming shortened V by 2 bases and J by 5 bases, and 3 bases separated the two germline ends. The germline V gene has CDR1 WSHSY and CDR2 SAAADI. CDR3 DNA sequence: TGCGCCAGCAGTGAGGTGGAGACCCAGTACTTC. As protein: CASSEVETQYF.

Points on this clonotype: This may stem from a read error, because a much larger clone lies one nucleotide away. The J gene is TRBJ2-3, the V gene TRBV6-2 or TRBV6-3, with D possibly matching TRBD2 (6 bases). Per the germline V gene, CDR1 is MNHEY and CDR2 is SVGEGT. This CDR3 comprises 15 residues. The CDR3 DNA sequence: TGTGCCAGCTGTTATAGCGGAGATCGCACAGATACGCAGTATTTT. This translates into CASCYSGDRTDTQYF.

CDR3 coding DNA: TGTGCCACCAGCAGAGGCGAAGCGGGAGTACGGCGAACCCAGTACTTC. It specifies CATSRGEAGVRRTQYF. J is TRBJ2-5 and V is TRBV15, with 8 bases aligning to TRBD2. The CDR3 is 16 amino acids. Germline CDR1 LNHNV, CDR2 YYDKDF (reference sequence). The ends lost 1 base at V and 8 bases at J; junction bases unmatched: 12.

J is TRBJ2-7 and V is TRBV28; the D is unclear. Per germline, CDR1 MDHEN and CDR2 SYDVKM. The CDR3 is 14 amino acids. V was cut by 1 base and J by 2 bases, with 9 bases left in between. CDR3 loop: CASSLFPSTYEQYF. The CDR3 DNA is TGTGCCAGCAGTTTATTCCCCAGTACCTACGAGCAGTACTTC.

The chain uses TRBV29-1 and TRBJ1-1; tentatively, D is TRBD1 (5 bases). The germline V gene has CDR1 SQVTM and CDR2 ANQGSEA. Trimming pared 1 base from V and 2 bases from J, leaving 17 bases between. The CDR3 contains 16 residues. The CDR3 nucleotides are TGCAGCGTTGAAGGGACCTTGGGACGGGCAAACACTGAAGCTTTCTTT. Its protein is CSVEGTLGRANTEAFF.

This chain joins TRBV10-3 and TRBJ1-6; TRBD1 aligns across 8 bases. The V and J ends lost 5 bases and 8 bases, in that order; junction bases with no gene match: 8. CDR3 size: 15 residues. Germline CDR1 is ENHRY and CDR2 is SYGVKD. CDR3 amino acids: CAISPQGALHSPLHF. The CDR3, as DNA: TGTGCCATCAGTCCGCAGGGGGCTCTTCATTCACCCCTCCACTTT.

Concerning this clonotype itself: A clone one base away is much larger, so this may be a read error. This chain links TRBV6-2 or TRBV6-3 with TRBJ2-6; TRBD1 matches 9 bases. The CDR3 loop spans 15 amino acids. CDR1 and CDR2 from the germline V gene are MNHEY and SVGEGT. The CDR3 bases are TGTGCCAGCAGCCCACAGGGGGCTGGGGCCAACGTCCGGACTTTC. This codes for CASSPQGAGANVRTF.

In DNA, the CDR3 is TGTGCCAGCAGAGATACAGGGGAGGCTTCACCCCTCCACTTT. It encodes CASRDTGEASPLHF. This chain connects TRBV6-5 to TRBJ1-6; TRBD1 agrees at 7 bases. This CDR3 contains 14 residues. With V trimmed by 6 bases and J by 9 bases, 8 bases remained unmatched. Per the germline V gene, CDR1 is MNHEY and CDR2 is SVGAGI.

This clonotype turned up a few times. V usage is TRBV5-1 and J usage is TRBJ1-1; weak D call: TRBD1 (6 bases). From germline, CDR1 is SGHRS and CDR2 YFSETQ. The CDR3 is made up of 13 amino acids. Trimming cost V 4 bases and J 4 bases, with 11 bases left between them. CDR3 in DNA: TGCGCCAGCAGCCAAGGGGGTCTCACTGAAGCTTTCTTT. Residues: CASSQGGLTEAFF. Filled out from reference TRBV5-1 and TRBJ1-1, the complete variable domain reads KAGVTQTPRYLIKTRGQQVTLSCSPISGHRSVSWYQQTPGQGLQFLFEYFSETQRNKGNFPGRFSGRQFSNSRSEMNVSTLELGDSALYLCASSQGGLTEAFFGQGTRLTVV.

The chain combines TRBV7-3 with TRBJ1-6, with D possibly being TRBD1 (5 bases). The CDR3 loop spans 13 amino acids. V dropped 5 bases and J dropped 7 bases, with 9 bases sitting between them. From germline, CDR1 is SGHTA and CDR2 FQGTGA. The CDR3 region has the DNA TGTGCCAGCAGCCCCGGGGGGAATTCACCCCTCCACTTT. It yields the protein CASSPGGNSPLHF.

As to this clonotype: At one boundary the junction diverges from the germline segment, which might be a read error. The gene calls are TRBV7-3 and TRBJ2-7; D is unclear. Germline V gene sequence: CDR1 SGHTA, CDR2 FQGTGA. The CDR3 is made up of 12 amino acids. CDR3 DNA: TGTACCAGCAGCTCCCGGTACTACGAGCAGTACTTC. Residues: CTSSSRYYEQYF.

This chain uses TRBV7-2 with TRBJ2-7; D might be TRBD2 (6 bases). V was cut by 5 bases and J by 1 base, with 18 bases left in between. The CDR3 runs 16 residues. Germline CDR1 and CDR2: SGHTA and FQGNSA. In DNA form, the CDR3 reads TGTGCCAGCAGCCCCTTTCCAATAGCGGCGTCCTACGAGCAGTACTTC. It translates to CASSPFPIAASYEQYF.

This clonotype occurred once. This chain connects TRBV10-3 to TRBJ2-1; 14 bases map to TRBD2. CDR3 length equals 15 residues. The V segment lost 6 bases and the J segment 7 bases; nucleotides outside the gene matches: 5. Per germline, CDR1 ENHRY and CDR2 SYGVKD. The CDR3 protein is CAIRGTSGSFNEQFF. CDR3 sequence (DNA): TGTGCCATCAGGGGGACTAGCGGGAGTTTTAATGAGCAGTTCTTC.

V is TRBV12-3 or TRBV12-4 and J is TRBJ1-3, with D hard to call. The V end was cut by 6 bases, the J end by 9 bases, with 12 bases between. This CDR3 contains 12 residues. The CDR3 DNA reads as TGTGCCAGCAGCCGTACTCTCCCCACCATATATTTT. As protein: CASSRTLPTIYF.

V and J are TRBV28 and TRBJ1-2; D is undetermined. V was pared by 4 bases and J by 5 bases, with 11 bases between. The CDR3 runs 13 residues. The germline V gene encodes CDR1 MDHEN and CDR2 SYDVKM. The CDR3: CASSSGALYGYTF. The CDR3 DNA reads TGTGCCAGCAGTTCCGGAGCCTTGTATGGCTACACCTTC.

This chain uses TRBV7-2 with TRBJ1-2; weak D call: TRBD1 (5 bases). The CDR3 length is 14 residues. V was cut by 1 base and J by 2 bases, with 8 bases left in between. CDR1 SGHTA and CDR2 FQGNSA come from the germline V gene. As DNA, the CDR3 is TGTGCCAGCAGCTTAGGAGACAGAAACTATGGCTACACCTTC. Translated, it gives CASSLGDRNYGYTF.

The V and J genes are TRBV13 and TRBJ2-5; possibly TRBD1 for D (5 bases). The germline CDR1 and CDR2 sequences are PRHDT and FYEKMQ (reference sequence). V lost 1 base and J 0 bases, leaving 9 bases between the germline ends. The CDR3 extends over 15 amino acids. For the CDR3, the DNA is TGTGCCAGCAGCTTAGCCAACAGGTACCAAGAGACCCAGTACTTC. Its protein is CASSLANRYQETQYF.

CDR3 protein: CASSPGTSGRGVYNEQFF. The CDR3 DNA follows: TGTGCCAGCAGTCCAGGGACTAGCGGGAGAGGGGTATACAATGAGCAGTTCTTC. This rearrangement joins TRBV12-3 or TRBV12-4 to TRBJ2-1; TRBD2 matches at 14 bases. The CDR3 is made up of 18 amino acids. J gave up 4 bases and V 5 bases, and 10 bases lay outside the gene matches.

The V and J genes are TRBV27 and TRBJ2-7, with TRBD1 as a possible D gene (6 bases). With 0 bases removed from V and 8 bases from J, the gap between germline ends came to 17 bases. The length of the CDR3 is 15 residues. Germline values: CDR1 MNHEY, CDR2 SMNVEV (reference sequence). The CDR3 loop reads CASSLSGTPFTKQYF. DNA for the CDR3: TGTGCCAGCAGTTTATCCGGGACACCTTTTACGAAGCAGTACTTC.

The chain recombines TRBV20-1 with TRBJ2-1; 13 bases fit TRBD2. The germline CDR1 and CDR2 sequences are DFQATT and SNEGSKA (reference sequence). The length of the CDR3 is 15 residues. The DNA of the CDR3 is TGCGGTACCACTGGGACTAGCGGGACCTACAATGAGCAGTTCTTC. Residues: CGTTGTSGTYNEQFF.

This clonotype was detected a few times. The CDR3 region is CASSLQGNNEQFF. The CDR3 bases are TGCGCCAGCAGCTTGCAGGGGAACAATGAGCAGTTCTTC. This chain links TRBV5-1 with TRBJ2-1, with a possible D match to TRBD1 (6 bases). The length of the CDR3 is 13 residues. Germline values: CDR1 SGHRS, CDR2 YFSETQ. Trimming took 1 base from V and 5 from J, leaving 7 bases between them.